This T cell receptor (beta chain) was retrieved from a study of T cell repertoires in cytomegalovirus infection. About the study: Recently identified HLA-C-restricted CMV epitopes were among the peptides used. It was the public TCR beta signatures that indicated both CMV infection and matching HLA type. Study results and caveats: Within the response measured ex vivo, HLA-C-restricted CMV-specific TCR beta clonotypes were dominant. Pooled public TCR beta family frequency picked out CMV carriers with the relevant HLA.

Trimming cost V 5 bases and J 6 bases; bases outside gene matches: 12. The CDR3 loop spans 15 amino acids. Per germline, CDR1 SGHTA and CDR2 FQGNSA. One entry per CDR3 protein, called by TCRdb with MiXCR from the reads. The table lists under 850,000 distinct CDR3 sequences, roughly 30% of them singletons. This clonotype was found many times. The antigen remains undetermined. The receptor comes from a human donor in good health (CMV status not recorded). Some clones in this sample may be carry-over from other donors' samples. This chain links TRBV7-2 with TRBJ2-7, with 8 nucleotides matching TRBD2. Source: cultured PBMCs, taken from culture after CMV antigen stimulation. The CDR3 loop reads CASSPGGGTGGEQYF. CDR3 sequence (DNA): TGTGCCAGCAGCCCCGGGGGGGGGACCGGCGGCGAGCAGTACTTC.